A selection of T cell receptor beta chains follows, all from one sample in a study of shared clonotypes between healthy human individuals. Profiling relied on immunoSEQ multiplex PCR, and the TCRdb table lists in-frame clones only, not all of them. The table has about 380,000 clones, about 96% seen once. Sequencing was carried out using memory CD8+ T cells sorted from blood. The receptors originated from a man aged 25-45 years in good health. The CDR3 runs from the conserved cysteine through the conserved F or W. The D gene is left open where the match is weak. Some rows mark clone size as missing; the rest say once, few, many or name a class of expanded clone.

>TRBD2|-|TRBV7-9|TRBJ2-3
TGTGCCAGCAGCTTGGCCGGGACTAGCGGTCGCACAGATACGCAGTATTTT
CASSLAGTSGRTDTQYF
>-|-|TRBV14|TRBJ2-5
TGTGCCAGCAGCCAAGGGGGGGGACAGACGTACCAAGAGACCCAGTACTTC
CASSQGGGQTYQETQYF
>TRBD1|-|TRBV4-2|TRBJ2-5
TGTGCCAGCAGCCAAAAAGGACAGGGGCAAGAGACCCAGTACTTC
CASSQKGQGQETQYF
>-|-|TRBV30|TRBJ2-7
TGTGCCTGGGGGCTCCGGAGCGAGCAGTACTTC
CAWGLRSEQYF
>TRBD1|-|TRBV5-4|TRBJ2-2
TGTGCCAGCAGAAGCCAACAGGGGGCTGGAACCGGGGAGCTGTTTTTT
CASRSQQGAGTGELFF
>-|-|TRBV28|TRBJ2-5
TGTGCCAGCAGGGGGGGACTGGAGACCCAGTACTTC
CASRGGLETQYF
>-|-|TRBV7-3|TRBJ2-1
TGTGCCAGCAGCTTAAGTGTGGGGCCCTACAATGAGCAGTTCTTC
CASSLSVGPYNEQFF
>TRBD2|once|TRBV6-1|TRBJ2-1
TGTGCCAGCAGTGAATGGACTAGCGCCTACAATGAGCAGTTCTTC
CASSEWTSAYNEQFF
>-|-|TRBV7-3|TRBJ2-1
TGTGCCAGCAGCCCCCTCGCGGTCGGTGAGCAGTTCTTC
CASSPLAVGEQFF
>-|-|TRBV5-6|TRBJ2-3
TGTGCCAGCAGCTTGAATAGTGGCACAGATACGCAGTATTTT
CASSLNSGTDTQYF
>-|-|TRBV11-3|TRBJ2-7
TGTGCCAGCAGCTTAGATCGGGGGCGCGAGCAGTACTTC
CASSLDRGREQYF
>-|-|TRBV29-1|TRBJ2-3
TGCAGCGTTGAGACAGATACGCAGTATTTT
CSVETDTQYF
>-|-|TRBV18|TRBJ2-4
TGTGCCAGCTCACCACTTTCCGGCAGTCTAGCCAAAAACATTCAGTACTTC
CASSPLSGSLAKNIQYF
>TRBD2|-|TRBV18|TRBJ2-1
TGTGCCAGCTCACCCCTGACTAGCGGCTTCTACAATGAGCAGTTCTTC
CASSPLTSGFYNEQFF
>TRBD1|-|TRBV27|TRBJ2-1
TGTGCCAGCAGCTCGACAGGGGCTGAGCAGTTCTTC
CASSSTGAEQFF
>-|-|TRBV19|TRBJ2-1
TGTGCCAGTAGTGTCGGGCGGTGGCCCTACAATGAGCAGTTCTTC
CASSVGRWPYNEQFF
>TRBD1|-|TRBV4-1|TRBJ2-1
TGCGCCAGCAGCCATACGACAGGGGGGGACAATGAGCAGTTCTTC
CASSHTTGGDNEQFF
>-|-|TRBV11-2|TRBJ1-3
TGTGCCAGCAAAACAGGGATGGGAGGAAACACCATATATTTT
CASKTGMGGNTIYF
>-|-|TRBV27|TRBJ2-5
TGTGCCAGCAGAGGACAGATGGCATTGGCTGAGACCCAGTACTTC
CASRGQMALAETQYF
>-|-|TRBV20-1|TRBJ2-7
TGCAGTGCTAGAGAGACCTACGAGCAGTACTTC
CSARETYEQYF
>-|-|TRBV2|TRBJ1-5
TGTGCCAGCACTGAAGCCAGGAATAGCAATCAGCCCCAGCATTTT
CASTEARNSNQPQHF
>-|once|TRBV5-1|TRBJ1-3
TGCGCCAGCAGCTTGGAAGGGTCCTACTCTGGAAACACCATATATTTT
CASSLEGSYSGNTIYF
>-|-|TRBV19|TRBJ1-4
TGTGCCAGTAGTTCCCGACAGAAGGGCTCACATGAAAAACTGTTTTTT
CASSSRQKGSHEKLFF
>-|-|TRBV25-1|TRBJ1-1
TGTGCCGGGGAAGGTTTGTGTACAGAGCCTCAGATCGAAGCTTTCTTT
CAGEGLCTEPQIEAFF
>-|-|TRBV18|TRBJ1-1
TGTGCCAGCTCACCCCAGGTGGGAAACACTGAAGCTTTCTTT
CASSPQVGNTEAFF
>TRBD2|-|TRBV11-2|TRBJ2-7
TGTGCCAGCCTTTCGGGGGGCTCCTACGAGCAGTACTTC
CASLSGGSYEQYF
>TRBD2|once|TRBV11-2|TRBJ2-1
TGTGCCAGCAGCCCGGGACTAAGTTTCGGGGATGAGCAGTTCTTC
CASSPGLSFGDEQFF
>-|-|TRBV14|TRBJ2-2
TGTGCCAGCAGCGTGGGGATGAACACCGGGGAGCTGTTTTTT
CASSVGMNTGELFF
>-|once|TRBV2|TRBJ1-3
TGTGCCAGCAGTGACAGGGGAAACACCATATATTTT
CASSDRGNTIYF
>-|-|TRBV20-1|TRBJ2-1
TGCAGTGCTAGATCATTTAATGAGCAGTTCTTC
CSARSFNEQFF
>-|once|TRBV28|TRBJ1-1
TGTGCCAGCAGTTTAGCCTACCCACGTGAAGCTTTCTTT
CASSLAYPREAFF